The 23 T cell receptor beta chains listed next were all sequenced from one sample in a study of shared clonotypes between healthy human individuals. Terminally differentiated effector memory CD45RA+ cells were left out of the naive CD8 fraction, which was CD45RO-negative and positively selected for CCR7. TCRdb's table, derived via immunoSEQ multiplex PCR, lists solely in-frame clones and lacks some. The sample has about 2 million clones, roughly 95% seen once; the top ten hold around 1.1%. Sequencing was carried out using naive CD8+ T cells sorted from blood. The source of these receptors is a man between 18 and 29 years old in good health.

This clone came up once. This chain uses TRBV19 with TRBJ2-7; the D gene is possibly TRBD1 (5 bases). This CDR3 has 14 residues. CDR1 is LNHDA, CDR2 SQIVND, per germline (reference sequence). Trimming took off 7 bases at V and 2 bases at J, with 15 bases between the two ends. The CDR3 protein is CASKGRESPYEQYF. The CDR3 region has the DNA TGTGCCAGTAAGGGCAGGGAAAGTCCCTACGAGCAGTACTTC.

J is TRBJ2-1 and V is TRBV15; TRBD2 matches 13 bases. The trim removed 3 bases at V and 13 bases at J, leaving 6 bases unmatched. Germline CDR1 and CDR2: LNHNV and YYDKDF (reference sequence). This CDR3 contains 14 residues. The CDR3 region is CATSSLLAGGNQFF. The CDR3 nucleotides read TGTGCCACCAGCAGTCTACTAGCGGGAGGGAACCAGTTCTTC.

The chain couples TRBV29-1 to TRBJ2-3; 10 positions match TRBD2. V gave up 7 bases and J gave up 2 bases; unmatched junction bases: 15. Germline CDR1 SQVTM, CDR2 ANQGSEA. This CDR3 comprises 17 residues. CDR3 loop: CSAVVAGGRRNTDTQYF. CDR3 in DNA: TGCAGCGCCGTAGTAGCGGGAGGCCGCCGAAACACAGATACGCAGTATTTT.

The chain is built from TRBV11-2 and TRBJ2-3; D perhaps matches TRBD1 (5 bases). The CDR3 covers 13 residues. CDR1 and CDR2 (germline): SGHAT, FQNNGV. Trimming took 5 bases from V and 6 from J, leaving 12 bases between them. For the CDR3, the DNA is TGTGCCAGCAGCACGTCCAGGGCTGATACGCAGTATTTT. Protein sequence: CASSTSRADTQYF.

This sequence joins TRBV5-6 and TRBJ1-3; the match to TRBD1 covers 7 bases. Losses at the gene ends were 0 bases for V and 9 bases for J; bases not matched to a gene: 3. Germline V gene data show CDR1 as SGHDT and CDR2 as YYEEEE. This CDR3 is 13 amino acids long. CDR3 amino acids: CASSLGSGGTIYF. CDR3 bases: TGTGCCAGCAGCTTGGGATCAGGGGGCACCATATATTTT. The full variable domain, completed using reference TRBV5-6 and TRBJ1-3, is DAGVTQSPTHLIKTRGQQVTLRCSPKSGHDTVSWYQQALGQGPQFIFQYYEEEERQRGNFPDRFSGHQFPNYSSELNVNALLLGDSALYLCASSLGSGGTIYFGEGSWLTVV.

The V and J genes are TRBV7-9 and TRBJ2-3, with D perhaps given as TRBD1 or TRBD2 (5 bases each). V was pared by 1 base and J by 11 bases, with 19 bases between. The CDR3 consists of 15 residues. The germline V gene encodes CDR1 SEHNR and CDR2 FQNEAQ (reference sequence). CDR3: CASSLDLSPGPMQYF. DNA of the CDR3: TGTGCCAGCAGCTTAGATCTGTCCCCGGGACCAATGCAGTATTTT.

The rearrangement joins TRBV9 to TRBJ1-5; D is unclear. V was trimmed by 4 bases and J by 4 bases, leaving 15 bases between them. The CDR3 contains 15 residues. The germline V gene has CDR1 SGDLS and CDR2 YYNGEE. The chain's CDR3 is CASSIGPSHNQPQHF. The CDR3 bases are TGTGCCAGCAGCATAGGACCATCCCATAATCAGCCCCAGCATTTT.

The CDR3 DNA reads TGCGCCAGCAGCCAGGGAGCGGGGGGACCGTACAATGAGCAGTTCTTC. Protein sequence: CASSQGAGGPYNEQFF. The chain is built from TRBV4-1 and TRBJ2-1; TRBD2 aligns across 9 bases. Germline V lookup: CDR1 MGHRA, CDR2 YSYEKL. The CDR3 contains 16 residues. The ends lost 3 bases at V and 4 bases at J; junction bases unmatched: 7.

The chain is built from TRBV5-6 and TRBJ2-4; no clear D gene. Germline assignment: CDR1 SGHDT and CDR2 YYEEEE. Trimming pared 0 bases from V and 3 bases from J, leaving 1 base between. This CDR3 comprises 12 residues. The CDR3 DNA is TGTGCCAGCAGCTTGGGCAAAAACATTCAGTACTTC. The encoded protein is CASSLGKNIQYF.

The chain carries TRBV30 and TRBJ2-5; unclear D gene. This CDR3 has 15 residues. CDR1 and CDR2 (germline): GTSNPN, SVGIG (reference sequence). V was trimmed by 3 bases and J by 1 base, leaving 15 bases between them. CDR3 bases: TGTGCCTGGAGGACGATGGGCGGCGTCCAAGAGACCCAGTACTTC. It specifies CAWRTMGGVQETQYF. Based on the CDR3 plus reference TRBV30 and TRBJ2-5, the full variable domain is SQTIHQWPATLVQPVGSPLSLECTVEGTSNPNLYWYRQAAGRGLQLLFYSVGIGQISSEVPQNLSASRPQDRQFILSSKKLLLSDSGFYLCAWRTMGGVQETQYFGPGTRLLVL.

The chain carries TRBV10-1 and TRBJ2-3; 10 positions match TRBD2. Germline V CDR1 and CDR2: WNHNN, SYGVQD (reference sequence). The CDR3 is made up of 15 amino acids. V lost 2 bases, J lost 5 bases, and 4 bases stayed unmatched. The chain's CDR3 is CASSEASGGQDTQYF. The CDR3 DNA reads as TGCGCCAGCAGTGAGGCTAGCGGGGGTCAAGATACGCAGTATTTT.

This rearrangement joins TRBV5-4 to TRBJ2-4; 8 bases are a match to TRBD1. Germline loops: CDR1 SGHNT, CDR2 YYREEE (reference sequence). CDR3 size: 14 residues. With 4 bases clipped from V and 9 bases from J, the junction kept 9 bases outside the gene matches. For the CDR3, the DNA is TGTGCCAGCAGCATCGCAGGGGGCCTGGGCATTCAGTACTTC. Amino acid sequence: CASSIAGGLGIQYF.

The rearrangement links TRBV4-1 to TRBJ1-1; TRBD1 matches 7 bases. Germline CDR1 is MGHRA and CDR2 is YSYEKL. This CDR3 spans 13 amino acids. V lost 5 bases, J lost 8 bases, and 8 bases stayed unmatched. This chain's CDR3 is CASSYRQGIEAFF. CDR3 nucleotides: TGCGCCAGCAGCTATCGACAGGGAATAGAAGCTTTCTTT.

The chain employs TRBV2 and TRBJ1-1, with D unclear. V was trimmed by 10 bases and J by 2 bases, leaving 20 bases between them. There are 15 residues in the CDR3. Germline V gene sequence: CDR1 SNHLY, CDR2 FYNNEI. CDR3 protein: CATPKVGTLNTEAFF. The CDR3 nucleotides are TGTGCCACCCCGAAAGTTGGAACGCTAAACACTGAAGCTTTCTTT. The variable domain in full, completed from reference TRBV2 and TRBJ1-1, reads EPEVTQTPSHQVTQMGQEVILRCVPISNHLYFYWYRQILGQKVEFLVSFYNNEISEKSEIFDDQFSVERPDGSNFTLKIRSTKLEDSAMYFCATPKVGTLNTEAFFGQGTRLTVV.

A word on this clone: Other nucleotide sequences from this sample produce the same CDR3. This chain joins TRBV11-2 and TRBJ2-3; tentatively, D is TRBD1 (5 bases). This CDR3 region has 14 residues. The germline V and J ends were trimmed by 6 bases and 1 base, with 11 bases remaining between them. Germline CDR1 and CDR2: SGHAT and FQNNGV. The CDR3 region is CASSFLGGTDTQYF. CDR3 in DNA: TGTGCCAGCAGTTTTCTAGGGGGCACAGATACGCAGTATTTT.

The rearrangement uses TRBV7-9 and TRBJ2-5, with 14 bases identical to TRBD2. Trimming cost V 4 bases and J 2 bases; bases outside gene matches: 9. Germline-derived CDR1 and CDR2 are SEHNR and FQNEAQ (reference sequence). This CDR3 spans 18 amino acids. In DNA form, the CDR3 reads TGTGCCAGCAGCTCGGGACTAGCGGGGGACAGCTGGCAAGAGACCCAGTACTTC. Protein: CASSSGLAGDSWQETQYF.

V usage is TRBV5-6 and J usage is TRBJ2-7, with D uncertain. The CDR3 loop spans 15 amino acids. V lost 4 bases and J lost 0, with 14 bases in between. Germline-derived CDR1 and CDR2 are SGHDT and YYEEEE. The CDR3: CASSPPQSPSYEQYF. The CDR3 DNA follows: TGTGCCAGCAGCCCGCCGCAATCCCCCTCCTACGAGCAGTACTTC.

The V and J genes are TRBV11-2 and TRBJ2-2, with D hard to call. Trimming shortened V by 3 bases and J by 6 bases, and 14 bases separated the two germline ends. Per the germline V gene, CDR1 is SGHAT and CDR2 is FQNNGV. This CDR3 spans 15 amino acids. The CDR3 DNA is TGTGCCAGCAGCTTTAGGCTAGTCGACGCCGGGGAGCTGTTTTTT. This sequence encodes CASSFRLVDAGELFF. Filled out from reference TRBV11-2 and TRBJ2-2, the complete variable domain reads EAGVAQSPRYKIIEKRQSVAFWCNPISGHATLYWYQQILGQGPKLLIQFQNNGVVDDSQLPKDRFSAERLKGVDSTLKIQPAKLEDSAVYLCASSFRLVDAGELFFGEGSRLTVL.

This clone occurred once. V gene TRBV6-1 combines with J gene TRBJ2-3, with 16 bases identical to TRBD2. The CDR3 extends over 20 amino acids. V shed 2 bases, J shed 4 bases, and the junction held 12 bases outside the gene matches. Germline V gene sequence: CDR1 MNHNS, CDR2 SASEGT. This CDR3 reads CASSENGGTSGRALADTQYF. DNA of the CDR3: TGTGCCAGCAGTGAAAACGGCGGGACTAGCGGGAGGGCCCTCGCAGATACGCAGTATTTT.

V usage is TRBV30 and J usage is TRBJ1-5, with D tentatively TRBD1 (6 bases). Trimming removed 3 bases from V and 1 base from J, with 10 bases in between. CDR1 GTSNPN and CDR2 SVGIG come from the germline V gene (reference sequence). The CDR3 covers 14 residues. DNA of the CDR3: TGTGCCTGGAGGGAAAGGGGGAGCAATCAGCCCCAGCATTTT. Encoded protein: CAWRERGSNQPQHF.

The rearrangement uses TRBV6-1 and TRBJ1-2; D unclear. The CDR3 contains 18 residues. Trimming took off 0 bases at V and 2 bases at J, with 19 bases between the two ends. Looked up from germline, CDR1 is MNHNS and CDR2 is SASEGT. DNA of the CDR3: TGTGCCAGCAGTGAAGCCCCCGCACTAGCGACGGAGAACTATGGCTACACCTTC. It specifies CASSEAPALATENYGYTF.

This chain's CDR3 is CASSLSLGTGKYNEQFF. The CDR3 nucleotides read TGTGCCAGCAGTTTATCCCTCGGGACAGGGAAGTACAATGAGCAGTTCTTC. This chain links TRBV27 with TRBJ2-1; TRBD1 agrees at 9 bases. There are 17 residues in the CDR3. Germline V lookup: CDR1 MNHEY, CDR2 SMNVEV (reference sequence). V was clipped by 0 bases and J by 4 bases; unmatched bases: 7.

The CDR3 sequence: CASSFGPEKGEQFF. Here the CDR3 DNA reads TGTGCCAGCAGCTTCGGTCCAGAGAAAGGTGAGCAGTTCTTC. The chain combines TRBV7-6 with TRBJ2-1; D gene uncertain. Per the germline V gene, CDR1 is SGHVS and CDR2 is FNYEAQ. Trimming pared 3 bases from V and 9 bases from J, leaving 15 bases between. This CDR3 spans 14 amino acids.